A single sample gave rise to the 17 T cell receptor beta chains below, sequenced in a study of glioma-infiltrating T cells. TCR alpha and beta CDR3 regions were amplified from RNA using iRepertoire nested multiplex PCR. Via MiXCR, TCRdb re-called the multiplex PCR reads, giving one row per CDR3 protein. This table holds approximately 120,000 distinct CDR3 sequences, 20% to 30% found once. The sequencing input was glioma tissue, nonneoplastic brain tissue, or PBMCs (not recorded which). The receptors come from a human donor with low-grade glioma or glioblastoma, undergoing nonglioma brain surgery, or in good health (not recorded which).

This clonotype was observed many times. The chain employs TRBV29-1 and TRBJ2-2, with 8 bases aligning to TRBD2. CDR1 SQVTM and CDR2 ANQGSEA come from the germline V gene. Losses at the gene ends were 1 base for V and 5 bases for J; bases not matched to a gene: 0. The CDR3 covers 13 residues. The CDR3 coding sequence is TGCAGCGTTGAAGCGGGGGGGACCGGGGAGCTGTTTTTT. Translated: CSVEAGGTGELFF.

This clonotype appeared many times. In nucleotides, the CDR3 is TGTGCCAGCAGACCCACAGGGACAAACACTGAAGCTTTCTTT. This encodes CASRPTGTNTEAFF. V and J are TRBV12-3 or TRBV12-4 and TRBJ1-1; TRBD1 is a possible D gene (6 bases). Between the trimmed V and J ends, which lost 6 bases and 2 bases, there was a span of 13 bases. CDR3 length equals 14 residues.

To note about this clonotype: This CDR3 fails to terminate in the conserved phenylalanine or tryptophan, so it likely reflects a read error. The CDR3 reads CASSPLAGVNNEQYS. The CDR3 region has the DNA TGTGCCAGCAGTCCCTTAGCGGGAGTAAACAATGAGCAGTACTCC. The chain employs TRBV27 and TRBJ2-7, with 9 bases lining up with TRBD2. Looked up from germline, CDR1 is MNHEY and CDR2 is SMNVEV (reference sequence). J lost 7 bases, V lost 5 bases, and 12 bases had no gene match. The CDR3 contains 15 residues.

This clonotype was observed at least ten times. This chain links TRBV2 with TRBJ1-1; 8 bases agree with TRBD1. The CDR3 has 14 amino acids. Germline CDR1 is SNHLY and CDR2 is FYNNEI. J was trimmed by 2 bases and V by 4 bases; bases with no gene match: 3. The DNA for the CDR3 is TGTGCCAGCAGTGGACAGGGGTTTAACACTGAAGCTTTCTTT. Translating gives CASSGQGFNTEAFF.

This clonotype was seen at least ten times. V usage is TRBV11-2 and J usage is TRBJ1-2; 7 bases map to TRBD1. Germline V gives CDR1 SGHAT, CDR2 FQNNGV. The J segment lost 4 bases and the V segment lost 0 bases, leaving 5 bases of the junction unmatched. The CDR3 is 15 amino acids. For the CDR3, the DNA is TGTGCCAGCAGCTTAGATCCCGACAGGGCCTATGGCTACACCTTC. Encoded protein: CASSLDPDRAYGYTF.

This clonotype was counted at least ten times. The chain recombines TRBV6-2 or TRBV6-3 with TRBJ1-2; 7 bases line up with TRBD1. V lost 6 bases, J lost 2 bases, and 6 bases stayed unmatched. Germline V lookup: CDR1 MNHEY, CDR2 SVGEGT. The CDR3 length is 14 residues. In nucleotides, the CDR3 is TGTGCCAGCAGGGGGACAGATCCAAACTATGGCTACACCTTC. Translated, it gives CASRGTDPNYGYTF.

This sequence joins TRBV6-2 or TRBV6-3 and TRBJ1-1, with D possibly TRBD1 on 6 matching bases. The CDR3 covers 13 residues. V lost 5 bases, J lost 14 bases, and 21 bases lay in between. Germline V gene lookup returns CDR1 MNHEY and CDR2 SVGEGT. DNA for the CDR3: TGTGCCAGCAGTAACCAGGGGACCACTGATGCGTTCTTT. Its protein is CASSNQGTTDAFF.

This clonotype was picked up a small number of times. The V and J genes are TRBV7-3 and TRBJ1-2, with D possibly TRBD1 on 6 matching bases. Trimming removed 1 base at V and 4 bases at J, with 10 bases between. Germline loops: CDR1 SGHTA, CDR2 FQGTGA. This CDR3 region has 14 residues. As DNA, the CDR3 is TGTGCCAGCAGCTTAATGGCAGGGGCCTATGGCTACACCTTC. Translation: CASSLMAGAYGYTF. Together with reference TRBV7-3 and TRBJ1-2, the CDR3 gives the full variable domain: GAGVSQTPSNKVTEKGKYVELRCDPISGHTALYWYRQSLGQGPEFLIYFQGTGAADDSGLPNDRFFAVRPEGSVSTLKIQRTERGDSAVYLCASSLMAGAYGYTFGSGTRLTVV.

This clonotype was seen at least ten times. V and J are TRBV3-1 and TRBJ2-5, with TRBD1 matching 7 bases. V gave up 4 bases and J gave up 2 bases; unmatched junction bases: 7. This CDR3 is built from 15 residues. The germline CDR1 and CDR2 sequences are LGHDT and YNNKEL (reference sequence). The CDR3 loop is CASSLPGTEQETQYF. The CDR3 coding sequence is TGTGCCAGCAGCCTACCCGGGACAGAACAAGAGACCCAGTACTTC.

The sample holds a few counts of this clonotype. The CDR3 DNA is TGCACCACCCCCACTAGCGGGACCTACAATGAGCAGTTCTTC. Residues: CTTPTSGTYNEQFF. The V and J genes are TRBV29-1 and TRBJ2-1, with 10 nucleotides matching TRBD2. The germline V gene has CDR1 SQVTM and CDR2 ANQGSEA. The CDR3 consists of 14 residues.

This clonotype was counted many times. The CDR3 coding sequence is TGTGCCAGCAGAAGGGGGTTATTTGGAAACACCATATATTTT. Translation gives CASRRGLFGNTIYF. The chain links TRBV6-1 to TRBJ1-3; tentatively, D is TRBD1 (6 bases). With 6 bases removed from V and 3 bases from J, the gap between germline ends came to 12 bases. The CDR3 extends over 14 amino acids. The germline V gene encodes CDR1 MNHNS and CDR2 SASEGT.

A remark on this clonotype: A much larger clone differs from this one at a single base, so this may be a read error. This chain links TRBV4-1 with TRBJ1-1; D gene unclear. The CDR3 is made up of 14 amino acids. Germline V CDR1 and CDR2: MGHRA, YSYEKL. Trimming removed 2 bases at V and 2 bases at J, with 9 bases between. This CDR3 is CASSQKASNTEAFF. The DNA for the CDR3 is TGCGCCAGCAGCCAAAAAGCCAGTAACACTGAAGCTTTCTTT.

This clonotype was observed at least ten times. J is TRBJ1-3 and V is TRBV6-1; 8 bases align to TRBD1. Germline V gene sequence: CDR1 MNHNS, CDR2 SASEGT. This CDR3 spans 15 amino acids. V shed 8 bases, J shed 0 bases, and the junction held 6 bases outside the gene matches. The CDR3 reads CASGQGKYSGNTIYF. In DNA, the CDR3 is TGTGCCAGCGGACAGGGCAAGTACTCTGGAAACACCATATATTTT.

A remark on this clonotype: The missing conserved phenylalanine or tryptophan at the end of this CDR3 makes a read error likely. The chain has TRBV27 and TRBJ2-1; 10 bases are a match to TRBD2. J lost 7 bases, V lost 7 bases, and 4 bases had no gene match. The CDR3 extends over 13 amino acids. CDR1 is MNHEY and CDR2 is SMNVEV in the germline V gene (reference sequence). In DNA, the CDR3 is TGTGCCAGCATCCTAGCGGGAGTAAATGAGCAGTTCCTA. Translating gives CASILAGVNEQFL.

This clonotype has only a few counts. The chain couples TRBV18 to TRBJ1-1; D is perhaps TRBD1 (6 bases). Germline-derived CDR1 and CDR2 are KGHSH and LQKENI. This CDR3 is 15 amino acids long. V dropped 3 bases and J dropped 0 bases, with 11 bases sitting between them. In DNA form, the CDR3 reads TGTGCCAGCTCACCGGGGGGGGCGGTGAACACTGAAGCTTTCTTT. Protein: CASSPGGAVNTEAFF.

This clonotype occurred many times. The chain joins TRBV19 to TRBJ2-1; D possibly corresponds to TRBD1 (5 bases). V was pared by 6 bases and J by 5 bases, with 11 bases between. The CDR3 sequence is 13 residues long. From germline, CDR1 is LNHDA and CDR2 SQIVND (reference sequence). The chain's CDR3 is CASSRRQNNEQFF. CDR3 nucleotides: TGTGCCAGTAGCCGTCGACAGAACAATGAGCAGTTCTTC.

At least ten counts were recorded for this clonotype. The CDR3 loop reads CASSKIKTDQPQHF. In nucleotides, the CDR3 is TGTGCCAGTAGTAAGATCAAGACTGATCAGCCCCAGCATTTT. V and J are TRBV19 and TRBJ1-5; D call uncertain. Germline V lookup: CDR1 LNHDA, CDR2 SQIVND (reference sequence). V was trimmed by 4 bases and J by 5 bases, leaving 12 bases between them. The CDR3 is made up of 14 amino acids.